The clone carrying this T cell receptor beta chain occurred once. Its target is unknown. The source of the sample is a study of T cell responses to AZD1222 COVID-19 vaccine. Whole-study findings and limits: Variant regions that are unmutated are reportedly the target of nearly half of spike-specific TCRs. The donor group comprised mostly white British people and more females; the analysis possibly underestimated clonal diversity.

Germline CDR1 and CDR2: MNHEY and SMNVEV (reference sequence). J was trimmed by 4 bases and V by 6 bases; bases with no gene match: 4. This CDR3 spans 14 amino acids. Profiling relied on immunoSEQ multiplex PCR, and the TCRdb table lists in-frame clones only, not all of them. The sample yields fewer than 100,000 clones, approximately 94% seen once. The material was peripheral blood, obtained on day 0 of AZD1222 vaccination. V is TRBV27 and J is TRBJ2-3, with 10 nucleotides matching TRBD1. This TCR came from an adult in good health. The CDR3 reads CASRAGTGADTQYF. CDR3 nucleotide sequence: TGTGCCAGCAGGGCAGGGACAGGGGCAGATACGCAGTATTTT.